These 30 T cell receptor beta chains share one sample of origin, sequenced in a study of CD8 T cells in Susac syndrome. An input of 0.5 to 1 ug of RNA was subjected to reverse transcription using random hexamers. MiXCR, run by TCRdb on the immunoSEQ multiplex PCR reads, gives a single entry per CDR3 protein. The sample includes roughly 200,000 distinct CDR3 sequences, approximately 93% of them seen just once. The sample comprised CD4+ T cells from PBMCs. The receptors come from a human donor in good health.

The chain has TRBV19 and TRBJ1-1; D call uncertain. This CDR3 spans 14 amino acids. Trimming pared 5 bases from V and 1 base from J, leaving 11 bases between. Germline CDR1 LNHDA, CDR2 SQIVND (reference sequence). CDR3 DNA sequence: TGTGCCAGTAGTTTTCTGGTGGAGAACACTGAAGCTTTCTTT. Encoded protein: CASSFLVENTEAFF.

The rearrangement links TRBV19 to TRBJ2-5; no clear D gene. Trimming shortened V by 1 base and J by 2 bases, and 5 bases separated the two germline ends. The CDR3 is 13 residues long. CDR1 is LNHDA, CDR2 SQIVND, per germline (reference sequence). CDR3 in amino acids: CASSIADQETQYF. The CDR3 nucleotides are TGTGCCAGTAGTATAGCAGATCAAGAGACCCAGTACTTC.

V gene TRBV12-3 or TRBV12-4 combines with J gene TRBJ2-4; D uncertain. The CDR3 length is 13 residues. V gave up 6 bases and J gave up 5 bases, with 11 bases separating them. The CDR3 sequence: CASRRGRENIQYF. The CDR3 DNA follows: TGTGCCAGCAGGCGCGGCCGGGAAAACATTCAGTACTTC.

The chain links TRBV29-1 to TRBJ1-2; D uncertain. V was clipped by 5 bases and J by 6 bases, with 16 bases between them. The length of the CDR3 is 13 residues. Germline CDR1 SQVTM, CDR2 ANQGSEA. The chain's CDR3 is CSVLQPLEDGYTF. DNA of the CDR3: TGCAGCGTTTTACAACCGCTTGAGGATGGCTACACCTTC.

The V gene is TRBV3-1, the J gene TRBJ2-6; 7 positions agree with TRBD1. V was pared by 2 bases and J by 1 base, with 5 bases of the junction left unmatched. The CDR3 loop spans 17 amino acids. Germline V gene sequence: CDR1 LGHDT, CDR2 YNNKEL (reference sequence). The CDR3 nucleotides read TGTGCCAGCAGCCAAAGGGGCAGGGGGTCTGGGGCCAACGTCCTGACTTTC. Protein sequence: CASSQRGRGSGANVLTF.

This clonotype appeared a single time. The CDR3: CASSHRTGVYNEQFF. The CDR3 DNA reads as TGTGCCAGCAGCCATCGGACAGGGGTCTACAATGAGCAGTTCTTC. The chain combines TRBV12-3 or TRBV12-4 with TRBJ2-1; 9 bases agree with TRBD1. V dropped 6 bases and J dropped 3; count of bases not matched to a gene: 6. The CDR3 is 15 amino acids.

The genes are TRBV20-1 and TRBJ2-3, with TRBD2 identical over 8 bases. V shed 5 bases, J shed 0 bases, and the junction held 10 bases outside the gene matches. CDR1 is DFQATT and CDR2 is SNEGSKA in the germline V gene (reference sequence). The CDR3 length is 16 residues. Here the CDR3 DNA reads TGCAGTGCTGAAATCCGACTAGCGTCAAGCACAGATACGCAGTATTTT. Amino acids: CSAEIRLASSTDTQYF.

The chain couples TRBV28 to TRBJ1-2, with unresolved D. Trimming removed 2 bases from V and 9 bases from J, with 10 bases in between. This CDR3 region has 12 residues. CDR1 is MDHEN and CDR2 is SYDVKM in the germline V gene. The CDR3: CASSLPGERYTF. CDR3 in DNA: TGTGCCAGCAGTTTACCCGGGGAGCGCTACACCTTC.

This chain joins TRBV19 and TRBJ2-1, with D possibly matching TRBD2 (7 bases). Trimming stripped 6 bases from V and 1 base from J, with 10 bases between. Germline CDR1 LNHDA, CDR2 SQIVND (reference sequence). The CDR3 sequence is 14 residues long. CDR3 amino acids: CASSGGLSYNEQFF. In DNA, the CDR3 is TGTGCCAGTAGCGGGGGGCTGTCCTACAATGAGCAGTTCTTC.

The V and J genes are TRBV7-9 and TRBJ2-3, with a tentative D call TRBD1 (5 bases). Germline-derived CDR1 and CDR2 are SEHNR and FQNEAQ (reference sequence). The germline V and J ends were trimmed by 2 bases and 5 bases, with 11 bases remaining between them. CDR3 length equals 14 residues. CDR3 amino acids: CASSLTQGQDTQYF. The CDR3 region has the DNA TGTGCCAGCAGCTTAACGCAGGGTCAAGATACGCAGTATTTT.

V gene TRBV3-1 combines with J gene TRBJ2-1; 9 nucleotides line up with TRBD2. Germline V gene sequence: CDR1 LGHDT, CDR2 YNNKEL (reference sequence). The trim removed 0 bases at V and 9 bases at J, leaving 12 bases unmatched. This CDR3 has 17 residues. The DNA of the CDR3 is TGTGCCAGCAGCCAAGATCATAGGCTAGCGGGGACCGGTGAGCAGTTCTTC. This translates into CASSQDHRLAGTGEQFF.

The chain is built from TRBV4-2 and TRBJ2-2; 9 nucleotides line up with TRBD2. The germline CDR1 and CDR2 sequences are LGHNA and YNFKEQ. With 0 bases clipped from V and 6 bases from J, the junction kept 8 bases outside the gene matches. This CDR3 has 17 amino acids. The CDR3, as DNA: TGTGCCAGCAGCCAAGAGCTAGCGGGGCTGGGCGCCGGGGAGCTGTTTTTT. This gives the protein CASSQELAGLGAGELFF.

This clonotype was observed a single time. This rearrangement joins TRBV6-2 or TRBV6-3 to TRBJ2-4; D is possibly TRBD2 (6 bases). Trimming stripped 4 bases from V and 0 bases from J, with 10 bases between. This CDR3 has 15 residues. The germline gives CDR1 MNHEY, CDR2 SVGEGT. The CDR3 sequence is CASSSTGRAKNIQYF. The CDR3 nucleotides read TGTGCCAGCAGTTCAACCGGGAGAGCCAAAAACATTCAGTACTTC.

The chain is built from TRBV27 and TRBJ1-2; D remains unclear. Germline-derived CDR1 and CDR2 are MNHEY and SMNVEV (reference sequence). The CDR3 has 13 residues. V lost 6 bases and J 5 bases, leaving 13 bases between the germline ends. The CDR3 DNA sequence: TGTGCCAGCAGCCGTTCCCATGTGTATGGCTACACCTTC. This codes for CASSRSHVYGYTF.

The chain recombines TRBV12-3 or TRBV12-4 with TRBJ1-5; D possibly corresponds to TRBD1 (5 bases). The V end lost 4 bases, the J end lost 7 bases, and 11 bases lay between the germline ends. The CDR3 has 13 residues. DNA for the CDR3: TGTGCCAGCAGTTACAGGTCGTGGCAGCCCCAGCATTTT. Residues: CASSYRSWQPQHF.

The gene calls are TRBV5-1 and TRBJ2-3; D not certain. CDR1 and CDR2 (germline): SGHRS, YFSETQ. This CDR3 has 16 residues. Trimming stripped 3 bases from V and 6 bases from J, with 20 bases between. This chain's CDR3 is CASSYRLLTRMDTQYF. The CDR3 DNA is TGCGCCAGCAGCTACCGACTCCTGACCCGTATGGATACGCAGTATTTT. The variable domain in full, with the rest retrieved from reference TRBV5-1 and TRBJ2-3, is KAGVTQTPRYLIKTRGQQVTLSCSPISGHRSVSWYQQTPGQGLQFLFEYFSETQRNKGNFPGRFSGRQFSNSRSEMNVSTLELGDSALYLCASSYRLLTRMDTQYFGPGTRLTVL.

The rearrangement joins TRBV2 to TRBJ1-1; 7 bases match TRBD1. Per germline, CDR1 SNHLY and CDR2 FYNNEI. V shed 2 bases, J shed 2 bases, and the junction held 5 bases outside the gene matches. The CDR3 covers 15 residues. In nucleotides, the CDR3 is TGTGCCAGCAGTGAAAGGGGGCTGGCTAACACTGAAGCTTTCTTT. Translated, it gives CASSERGLANTEAFF.

The chain couples TRBV20-1 to TRBJ2-1; D is unclear. Germline values: CDR1 DFQATT, CDR2 SNEGSKA (reference sequence). This CDR3 is 16 amino acids long. Trimming left V 0 bases short and J 1 base short, with 13 bases between. The CDR3 DNA follows: TGCAGTGCTAGAGATCCGAGTCATGTATCCTACAATGAGCAGTTCTTC. Residues: CSARDPSHVSYNEQFF.

This chain's CDR3 is CASRQTGGLTPLHF. The CDR3 DNA reads TGTGCCAGCAGGCAAACAGGGGGCTTGACACCCCTCCACTTT. J is TRBJ1-6 and V is TRBV2, with 9 bases identical to TRBD1. Germline V gives CDR1 SNHLY, CDR2 FYNNEI. The trim removed 6 bases at V and 11 bases at J, leaving 8 bases unmatched. The CDR3 has 14 residues.

This chain uses TRBV7-3 with TRBJ1-6; no clear D. Trimming shortened V by 6 bases and J by 7 bases, and 10 bases separated the two germline ends. This CDR3 is built from 13 residues. Germline V gene sequence: CDR1 SGHTA, CDR2 FQGTGA. The CDR3 loop reads CASSREKNSPLHF. CDR3 nucleotides: TGTGCCAGCAGTCGGGAAAAGAATTCACCCCTCCACTTT.

The V call is TRBV20-1, the J call TRBJ2-4, with 10 positions matching TRBD1. Germline assignment: CDR1 DFQATT and CDR2 SNEGSKA (reference sequence). The CDR3 extends over 15 amino acids. J was trimmed by 8 bases and V by 4 bases; bases with no gene match: 11. The CDR3 DNA follows: TGCAGTGCTATAGGGGGACAGGGGAGATCGGACATTCAGTACTTC. It translates to CSAIGGQGRSDIQYF.

The chain uses TRBV5-1 and TRBJ2-4; TRBD2 matches at 8 bases. The CDR3 has 18 residues. Germline V gene sequence: CDR1 SGHRS, CDR2 YFSETQ. Trimming cost V 0 bases and J 5 bases; bases outside gene matches: 13. CDR3 residues: CASSLEYSGGLYQNIQYF. The CDR3 nucleotides are TGCGCCAGCAGCTTGGAGTACAGCGGGGGTTTGTACCAAAACATTCAGTACTTC.

The chain employs TRBV4-1 and TRBJ1-5; D is ambiguous. With 0 bases removed from V and 0 bases from J, the gap between germline ends came to 6 bases. The germline gives CDR1 MGHRA, CDR2 YSYEKL. The CDR3 has 15 residues. CDR3 loop: CASSQDRSSNQPQHF. CDR3 nucleotide sequence: TGCGCCAGCAGCCAAGATCGAAGTAGCAATCAGCCCCAGCATTTT.

The rearrangement links TRBV7-8 to TRBJ1-6; possibly TRBD1 for D (5 bases). This CDR3 has 14 residues. V dropped 5 bases and J dropped 7 bases, with 12 bases sitting between them. Per the germline V gene, CDR1 is SGHVS and CDR2 is FQNEAQ. The CDR3 bases are TGTGCCAGCAGCCTAGGGGCTCCGAATTCACCCCTCCACTTT. Translating gives CASSLGAPNSPLHF. The full variable domain, rest sourced from reference TRBV7-8 and TRBJ1-6, is GAGVSQSPRYKVAKRGQDVALRCDPISGHVSLFWYQQALGQGPEFLTYFQNEAQLDKSGLPSDRFFAERPEGSVSTLKIQRTQQEDSAVYLCASSLGAPNSPLHFGNGTRLTVT.

The chain carries TRBV3-1 and TRBJ1-1; D remains unclear. Germline V lookup: CDR1 LGHDT, CDR2 YNNKEL (reference sequence). Trimming removed 5 bases at V and 5 bases at J, with 12 bases between. The CDR3 length is 13 residues. The CDR3 nucleotides read TGTGCCAGCAGCTCCTCGAGGAGGACTGAAGCTTTCTTT. Translation: CASSSSRRTEAFF.

The CDR3 sequence is CASSPVGGPREKLFF. In nucleotides, the CDR3 is TGTGCCAGCAGTCCCGTCGGGGGCCCTCGGGAAAAACTGTTTTTT. The J gene is TRBJ1-4, the V gene TRBV28; tentatively, D is TRBD1 (6 bases). The CDR3 is made up of 15 amino acids. Germline V gene data show CDR1 as MDHEN and CDR2 as SYDVKM. V lost 5 bases to trimming and J lost 8 bases, with 18 bases between them.

The V gene is TRBV7-2, the J gene TRBJ2-5, with D possibly called TRBD1 or TRBD2 (5 bases each). The CDR3 totals 14 residues. The V gene's germline CDR1 is SGHTA and CDR2 FQGNSA. With 4 bases removed from V and 7 bases from J, the gap between germline ends came to 16 bases. DNA of the CDR3: TGTGCCAGCAGCTCGACCGGGACGGCAGGGACCCAGTACTTC. It codes for CASSSTGTAGTQYF. The variable domain in full, completed from reference TRBV7-2 and TRBJ2-5, reads GAGVSQSPSNKVTEKGKDVELRCDPISGHTALYWYRQSLGQGLEFLIYFQGNSAPDKSGLPSDRFSAERTGGSVSTLTIQRTQQEDSAVYLCASSSTGTAGTQYFGPGTRLLVL.

V usage is TRBV6-5 and J usage is TRBJ1-2; TRBD1 matches at 10 bases. With 5 bases clipped from V and 4 bases from J, the junction kept 4 bases outside the gene matches. Per the germline V gene, CDR1 is MNHEY and CDR2 is SVGAGI. This CDR3 spans 14 amino acids. Written as DNA, the CDR3 is TGTGCCAGCAGTCCTGACAGGGGGCCCTATGGCTACACCTTC. Amino acid sequence: CASSPDRGPYGYTF.

This chain links TRBV5-1 with TRBJ2-5; unclear D gene. Germline V gives CDR1 SGHRS, CDR2 YFSETQ. The CDR3 is 12 amino acids. V lost 4 bases and J 0 bases, leaving 4 bases between the germline ends. The CDR3 loop reads CASSQHQETQYF. The CDR3 DNA follows: TGCGCCAGCAGCCAGCACCAAGAGACCCAGTACTTC.

V usage is TRBV15 and J usage is TRBJ1-3, with D hard to call. CDR1 is LNHNV and CDR2 is YYDKDF in the germline V gene (reference sequence). The CDR3 is 15 residues long. With 0 bases removed from V and 1 base from J, the gap between germline ends came to 7 bases. The CDR3 DNA is TGTGCCACCAGCAGAGATAAGGGTTCTGGAAACACCATATATTTT. Residues: CATSRDKGSGNTIYF.